This T cell receptor (beta chain) stems from a study of cytomegalovirus exposure and HLA in healthy donors. Whole-study findings and limits: A missense variant in DCLRE1C was later tied to TCR beta V- and J-gene trimming. The records held CMV serostatus as the only immune exposure information.

CDR3 length equals 16 residues. The V gene's germline CDR1 is SGHRS and CDR2 YFSETQ. Trimming stripped 0 bases from V and 0 bases from J, with 9 bases between. The PCR used 60 Vbeta and 13 Jbeta primers. Produced via immunoSEQ multiplex PCR; TCRdb's table is partial and in-frame only. The table has some 150,000 clones, roughly 70% seen once. Notes on this clone: The target antigen is unknown.

Source material: PBMCs. The chain is built from TRBV5-1 and TRBJ2-2; a possible D gene is TRBD2 (6 bases). The sequence came from a man in his sixties in good health and CMV-seronegative. The CDR3 is CASSLGTSTNTGELFF. The CDR3, as DNA: TGCGCCAGCAGCTTGGGAACTAGCACGAACACCGGGGAGCTGTTTTTT. The full variable domain, completed using reference TRBV5-1 and TRBJ2-2, is KAGVTQTPRYLIKTRGQQVTLSCSPISGHRSVSWYQQTPGQGLQFLFEYFSETQRNKGNFPGRFSGRQFSNSRSEMNVSTLELGDSALYLCASSLGTSTNTGELFFGEGSRLTVL.